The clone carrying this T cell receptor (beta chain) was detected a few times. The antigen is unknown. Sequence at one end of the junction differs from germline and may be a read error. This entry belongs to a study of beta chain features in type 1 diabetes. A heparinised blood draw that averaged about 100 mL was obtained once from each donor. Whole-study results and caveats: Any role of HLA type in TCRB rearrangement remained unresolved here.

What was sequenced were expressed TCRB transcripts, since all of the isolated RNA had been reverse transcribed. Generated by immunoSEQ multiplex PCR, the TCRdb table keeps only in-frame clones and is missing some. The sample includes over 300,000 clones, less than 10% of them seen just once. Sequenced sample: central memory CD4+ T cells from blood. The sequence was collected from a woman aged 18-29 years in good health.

The CDR3: CASSETFGQVGGELFF. The CDR3, as DNA: TGTGCCAGCAGTGAAACCTTCGGACAGGTCGGCGGGGAGCTGTTTTTT. The V and J genes are TRBV10-3 and TRBJ2-2; 7 nucleotides align to TRBD1. This CDR3 has 16 residues. The germline V gene encodes CDR1 ENHRY and CDR2 SYGVKD.